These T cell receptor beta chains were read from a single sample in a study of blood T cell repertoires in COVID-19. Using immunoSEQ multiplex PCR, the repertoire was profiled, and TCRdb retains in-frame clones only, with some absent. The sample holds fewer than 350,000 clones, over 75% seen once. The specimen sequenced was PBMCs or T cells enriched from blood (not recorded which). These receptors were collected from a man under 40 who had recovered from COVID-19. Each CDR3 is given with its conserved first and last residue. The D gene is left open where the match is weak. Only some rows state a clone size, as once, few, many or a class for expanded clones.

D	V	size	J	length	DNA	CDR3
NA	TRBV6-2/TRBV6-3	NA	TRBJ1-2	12	TGTGCCAGCAGTTACTCCAGGGATGGCTACACCTTC	CASSYSRDGYTF
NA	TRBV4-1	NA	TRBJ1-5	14	TGCGCCAGCAGCCAAGAACAGCGTGCGGGGCCCCAGCATTTT	CASSQEQRAGPQHF
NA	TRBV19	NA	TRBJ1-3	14	TGTGCCAGTAGAACAGGGACACTTGGAAACACCATATATTTT	CASRTGTLGNTIYF
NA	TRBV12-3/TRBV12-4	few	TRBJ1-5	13	TGTGCCAGCAGTTTAAATAGTTTTCAGCCCCAGCATTTT	CASSLNSFQPQHF
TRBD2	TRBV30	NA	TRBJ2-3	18	TGTGCCTGGAGTGCGGGCCTAGCGGGGGGGCCCGGCACAGATACGCAGTATTTT	CAWSAGLAGGPGTDTQYF
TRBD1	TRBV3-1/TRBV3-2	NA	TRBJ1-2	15	TGTGCCAGCAGCCCAGGGACAGGGGGCGGCTATGGCTACACCTTC	CASSPGTGGGYGYTF
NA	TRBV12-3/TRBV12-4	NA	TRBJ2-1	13	TGTGCCACCCGGCCAGGGACTTACAATGAGCAGTTCTTC	CATRPGTYNEQFF
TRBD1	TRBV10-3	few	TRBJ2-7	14	TGTGCCATCAGTGACGCACAGGGGCCCTACGAGCAGTACTTC	CAISDAQGPYEQYF
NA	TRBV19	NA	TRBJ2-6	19	TGTGCCAGTAGTTCCCCCTTGGGCAGAGATTTCTCTGGGGCCAACGTCCTGACTTTC	CASSSPLGRDFSGANVLTF
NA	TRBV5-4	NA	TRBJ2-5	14	TGTGCCAGCAGCAGGGCCCCGGGGGAAGAGACCCAGTACTTC	CASSRAPGEETQYF
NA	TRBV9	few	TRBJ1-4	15	TGTGCCAGCAGCCTCATGGGCAGCTCTAATGAAAAACTGTTTTTT	CASSLMGSSNEKLFF
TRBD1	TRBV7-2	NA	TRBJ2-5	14	TGTGCCAGCAGCCTACAGGGGTTCCAAGAGACCCAGTACTTC	CASSLQGFQETQYF
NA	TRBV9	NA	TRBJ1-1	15	TGTGCCAGCAGCGTAGCGAAAGGGGAGGTAACTGAAGCTTTCTTT	CASSVAKGEVTEAFF
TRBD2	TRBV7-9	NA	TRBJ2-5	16	TGTGCCAGCAGCACCGGACTAGCGGGGGGCGTAGAGACCCAGTACTTC	CASSTGLAGGVETQYF
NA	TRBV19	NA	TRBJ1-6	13	TGTGCCAGTAGTATAGACCAGGGATCACCCCTCCACTTT	CASSIDQGSPLHF
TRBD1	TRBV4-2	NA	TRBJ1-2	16	TGTGCCAGCAGCCGGGTAACCGGGACAGCTAACTATGGCTACACCTTC	CASSRVTGTANYGYTF
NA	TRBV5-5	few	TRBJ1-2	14	TGTGCCAGCAGCTTGTCTTACAACAACTATGGCTACACCTTC	CASSLSYNNYGYTF
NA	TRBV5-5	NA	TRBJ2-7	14	TGTGCCAGCAGCTTGACACTACTCTCCTACGAGCAGTACTTC	CASSLTLLSYEQYF
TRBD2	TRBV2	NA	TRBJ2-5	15	TGTGCCACCAGACTAGCGGGGGGGTCCCAAGAGACCCAGTACTTC	CATRLAGGSQETQYF
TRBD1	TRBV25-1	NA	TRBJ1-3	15	TGTGCCAGCAGTGAATTGACAGGGGCTGGAAACACCATATATTTT	CASSELTGAGNTIYF
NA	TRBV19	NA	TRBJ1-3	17	TGTGCCAGTAGTATTCGGGGGATCTCCGCCGACAGAAGCACCATATATTTT	CASSIRGISADRSTIYF
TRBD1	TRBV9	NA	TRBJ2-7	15	TGTGCCAGCAGCGTAGGGACAGGGAGCACCTACGAGCAGTACTTC	CASSVGTGSTYEQYF
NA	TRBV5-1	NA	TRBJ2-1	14	TGCGCCAGCAGCTTTGGACAGCAGAACAATGAGCAGTTCTTC	CASSFGQQNNEQFF
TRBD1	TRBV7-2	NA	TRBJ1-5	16	TGTGCCAGCAGCGTGGGACAGGGGGCTGTGAAGCAGCCCCAGCATTTT	CASSVGQGAVKQPQHF
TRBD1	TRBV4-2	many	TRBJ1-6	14	TGTGCCAGCAGCCCCGACAGGGAGATTTCACCCCTCCACTTT	CASSPDREISPLHF
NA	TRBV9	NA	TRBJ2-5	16	TGTGCCAGCAGCGTAGCTGGGCGGGGCCCCCAAGAGACCCAGTACTTC	CASSVAGRGPQETQYF
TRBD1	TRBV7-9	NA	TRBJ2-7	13	TGTGCCAGCGCATTAGGGGGCACCTACGAGCAGTACTTC	CASALGGTYEQYF
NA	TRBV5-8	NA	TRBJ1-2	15	TGTGCCAGCAGCTTGGCCGAGGCAACCCACTATGGCTACACCTTC	CASSLAEATHYGYTF
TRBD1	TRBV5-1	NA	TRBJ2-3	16	TGCGCCAGCAGCTTCCCAGGGACAGGGTCAACAGATACGCAGTATTTT	CASSFPGTGSTDTQYF
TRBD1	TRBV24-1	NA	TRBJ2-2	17	TGTGCCACCGCTCAAAGAGACCGGGACAGGGTAACCGGGGAGCTGTTTTTT	CATAQRDRDRVTGELFF
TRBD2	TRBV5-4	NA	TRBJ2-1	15	TGTGCCAGCAGCTTGACGGGGGGGGAGGGCAATGAGCAGTTCTTC	CASSLTGGEGNEQFF
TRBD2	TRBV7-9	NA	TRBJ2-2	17	TGTGCCAGCAGCTCGCGGACTAGCGGGGCGAACACCGGGGAGCTGTTTTTT	CASSSRTSGANTGELFF
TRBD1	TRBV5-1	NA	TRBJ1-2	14	TGCGCCAGCAGCCGAACCGGGACAGGGGATGACTACACCTTC	CASSRTGTGDDYTF
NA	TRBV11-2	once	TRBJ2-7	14	TGTGCCAGCAGTTCTTACAGCGGCCCCTACGAGCAGTACTTC	CASSSYSGPYEQYF
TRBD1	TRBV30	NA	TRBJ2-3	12	TGTGCCTGGAGTGTGTTAGGGGGCCCTCCGTATTTT	CAWSVLGGPPYF
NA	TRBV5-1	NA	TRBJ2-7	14	TGCGCCAGCAGCCTGGGGACAAACTCCTACGAGCAGTACTTC	CASSLGTNSYEQYF
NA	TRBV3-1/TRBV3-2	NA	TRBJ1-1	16	TGTGCCAGCAGCAACTCGACGGGGGTTTCGCCCTATGAAGCTTTCTTT	CASSNSTGVSPYEAFF
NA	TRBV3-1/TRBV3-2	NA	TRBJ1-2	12	TGTGCCAGCAGCCAAGCCTCCTTTGGCTACACCTTC	CASSQASFGYTF
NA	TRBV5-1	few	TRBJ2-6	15	TGCGCCAGCAGCATCCAGGGCTCTGGGGCCAACGTCCTGACTTTC	CASSIQGSGANVLTF
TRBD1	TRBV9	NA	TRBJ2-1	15	TGTGCCAGCAGCGTATACCGACAGGGGTACAATGAGCAGTTCTTC	CASSVYRQGYNEQFF
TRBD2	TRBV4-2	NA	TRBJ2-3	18	TGTGCCAGCAGCCAAGGGACTAGCGGGGGGGCCGGCACAGATACGCAGTATTTT	CASSQGTSGGAGTDTQYF
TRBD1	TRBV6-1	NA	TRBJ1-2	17	TGTGCCAGCAGTGTACCGGACAGGGGGCTCTCTAACTATGGCTACACCTTC	CASSVPDRGLSNYGYTF
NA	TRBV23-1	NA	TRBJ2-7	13	TGCGCCAGCAGACACCAGTACTCCTACGAGCAGTACTTC	CASRHQYSYEQYF
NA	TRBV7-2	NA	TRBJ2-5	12	TGTGCCAGCAGCCAACCGGGACTCGGAACCTACTTC	CASSQPGLGTYF
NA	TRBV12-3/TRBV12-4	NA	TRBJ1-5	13	TGTGCCAGCAGTTTGGGGGCGTTTCAGCCCCAGCATTTT	CASSLGAFQPQHF
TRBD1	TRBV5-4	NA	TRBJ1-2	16	TGTGCCAGCAGCTCAACCTCAGGGGGCCTGAGGTATGGCTACACCTTC	CASSSTSGGLRYGYTF
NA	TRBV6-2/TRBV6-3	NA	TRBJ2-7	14	TGTGCCAGCAGTCTGAAGGCGGGGGCTTACGAGCAGTACTTC	CASSLKAGAYEQYF
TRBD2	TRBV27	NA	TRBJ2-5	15	TGTGCCAGCAGTTTATCCGGACTAGCGAGGAGGACCCAGTACTTC	CASSLSGLARRTQYF
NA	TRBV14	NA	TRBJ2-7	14	TGTGCCAGCAGCCATTCTTACCGGGCCTACGAGCAGTACTTC	CASSHSYRAYEQYF
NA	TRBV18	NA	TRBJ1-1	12	TGTGCCAGCTCACCCTCGGGGGGGTACGCTTTCTTT	CASSPSGGYAFF
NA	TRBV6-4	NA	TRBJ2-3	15	TGTGCCAGCAGTCGGGGGACTTCCTCCACAGATACGCAGTATTTT	CASSRGTSSTDTQYF